This is a list of T cell receptor beta chains from one sample in a study of PD-1 blockade in classical Hodgkin lymphoma. The method was immunoSEQ multiplex PCR; TCRdb's version includes in-frame clones alone and lacks a portion of them. The sample shows tens of thousands of clones, about 90% of them seen only once. Sequences were derived from peripheral blood mononuclear cells (PBMCs), sampled before the fourth cycle of nivolumab. These receptors came from a human donor with classical Hodgkin lymphoma. Both conserved end residues are part of each CDR3. D genes are given only for firm matches. Expanded clones are given a class, and other clones once, few, many or no size at all.

D gene	V gene	J gene	clone size	CDR3 DNA	CDR3 protein
NA	TRBV18	TRBJ1-2	few	TGTGCCAGCTCACCAGGGGACTATGGCTACACCTTC	CASSPGDYGYTF
TRBD1	TRBV2	TRBJ1-2	NA	TGTGCCAGCAGCGCCACCGACAGGGCGGCCTATGGCTACACCTTC	CASSATDRAAYGYTF
NA	TRBV18	TRBJ2-3	NA	TGTGCCAGCTCCCTATGGGGGGGCGCCGAAGCAGATACGCAGTATTTT	CASSLWGGAEADTQYF
NA	TRBV27	TRBJ2-3	NA	TGTGCCAGCAAACCCCTCGGGTCTAGGACAGATACGCAGTATTTT	CASKPLGSRTDTQYF
TRBD1	TRBV7-9	TRBJ2-1	NA	TGTGCCAGCAGCTTAGGGGGACAGGGGTCCACCCAGTTCTTC	CASSLGGQGSTQFF
TRBD1	TRBV6-5	TRBJ1-2	NA	TGTGCCAGCAGTTGGGGTAGACAGGGAGGGAACTATGGCTACACCTTC	CASSWGRQGGNYGYTF
NA	TRBV7-9	TRBJ2-5	NA	TGTGCCAGCAGCTTACTTCCCGAGGAGACCCAGTACTTC	CASSLLPEETQYF
NA	TRBV25-1	TRBJ1-1	NA	TGTGCCAGCAGAGACACTGAAGCTTTCTTT	CASRDTEAFF
NA	TRBV2	TRBJ1-2	NA	TGTGCCAGAACAGGGAATGGCTACACCTTC	CARTGNGYTF
NA	TRBV10-3	TRBJ2-7	NA	TGTGCCATCAGTGACCAGCAGGGCAAAGTGCCCTACGAGCAGTACTTC	CAISDQQGKVPYEQYF
NA	TRBV5-6	TRBJ2-7	NA	TGTGTCAGCAGCTTGGTACAGGGAAAGGGCGAGCAGTACTTC	CVSSLVQGKGEQYF
NA	TRBV19	TRBJ2-6	NA	TGTGCCAGTAGCCCGACAGATCTACCTTCTGGGGCCAACGTCCTGACTTTC	CASSPTDLPSGANVLTF
NA	TRBV7-7	TRBJ2-7	once	TGTGCTAGCAGCTTAGCGCCGGGGCGGGTTAACGAGCAGTACTTC	CASSLAPGRVNEQYF
TRBD1	TRBV30	TRBJ1-6	NA	TGTGCCGGATCAATCGGGACAGCCTCCTATAATTCACCCCTCCACTTT	CAGSIGTASYNSPLHF
TRBD1	TRBV19	TRBJ1-2	once	TGTGCCAGTACGTCAGGACAGGTCTATGGCTACACCTTC	CASTSGQVYGYTF
NA	TRBV18	TRBJ2-3	NA	TGTGCCAGCTCACCACGAGAGGCAGATACGCAGTATTTT	CASSPREADTQYF
NA	TRBV19	TRBJ1-2	NA	TGTGCCAGTAGCTCGAGGGTCTTCTATGGCTACACCTTC	CASSSRVFYGYTF
NA	TRBV5-1	TRBJ2-7	NA	TGCGCCAGCAGCTTGATTCGGGAAAGCTCCTACGAGCAGTACTTC	CASSLIRESSYEQYF
NA	TRBV9	TRBJ2-7	NA	TGTGCCAGCAGCGTAGCCCTCACACCGTACGAGCAGTACTTC	CASSVALTPYEQYF
NA	TRBV7-9	TRBJ1-2	NA	TGTGCCAGCAGCTTATCAGGGTCGGGCTACACCTTC	CASSLSGSGYTF
NA	TRBV19	TRBJ1-2	NA	TGTGCCAGTAGTATGGACCTGAACCGGCCTAACTATGGCTACACCTTC	CASSMDLNRPNYGYTF
NA	TRBV19	TRBJ1-5	NA	TGTGCCAGTAGTAGCAGGGCAGGCGATCAGCCCCAGCATTTT	CASSSRAGDQPQHF
TRBD2	TRBV19	TRBJ2-2	NA	TGTGCCAGTAGTAGACGGAATAGCGGGACGAACACCGGGGAGCTGTTTTTT	CASSRRNSGTNTGELFF
NA	TRBV13	TRBJ2-3	NA	TGTGCCAGCAGCGACTCGGCCGGCATAAATACGCAGTATTTT	CASSDSAGINTQYF
NA	TRBV29-1	TRBJ2-7	NA	TGCAGCGTTGTCCGGAACGAGCAGTACTTC	CSVVRNEQYF
TRBD1	TRBV6-1	TRBJ1-3	NA	TGTGCCAGCAGCGACAGGGGGCTGGCTGGAAACACCATATATTTT	CASSDRGLAGNTIYF
NA	TRBV5-4	TRBJ1-4	NA	TGTGCCAGCAGCTTTGCCGGGGGGGATGAAAAACTGTTTTTT	CASSFAGGDEKLFF
NA	TRBV5-5	TRBJ1-4	NA	TGTGCCAGCAGTGAGACTGACAGCCTGAATGAAAAACTGTTTTTT	CASSETDSLNEKLFF
NA	TRBV5-1	TRBJ1-1	NA	TGCGCCAGCAGCGGGTGGGGGAACACTGAAGCTTTCTTT	CASSGWGNTEAFF
NA	TRBV7-9	TRBJ2-3	NA	TGTGCCAGCAGCTTAATGCTAGCGACTAGCACAGATACGCAGTATTTT	CASSLMLATSTDTQYF
NA	TRBV2	TRBJ2-1	NA	TGTGCCAGCAGTGTGCAGGGGTTTAATGAGCAGTTCTTC	CASSVQGFNEQFF
NA	TRBV19	TRBJ1-5	NA	TGTGCCAGTTCTAGCCTTTCCACGCTGAATCAGCCCCAGCATTTT	CASSSLSTLNQPQHF
NA	TRBV5-8	TRBJ1-4	NA	TGTGCCAGCAGCTTGGAAGCCCAGGGAGTGAAACTGTTTTTT	CASSLEAQGVKLFF